The present TCR beta chain was sequenced within a study of blood T cell repertoires in COVID-19. In the study overall: Whether acute or convalescent, the COVID-19 samples came from the United States, Italy and Spain. T cells, B-cell-depleted T cells, or PBMCs supplied cDNA or gDNA.

Germline V CDR1 and CDR2: MDHEN, SYDVKM. This CDR3 is built from 18 residues. The V gene end was trimmed by 5 bases and the J gene end by 2 bases; junction bases not matched to a gene: 11. Methods used by the authors: Reference gene primers were amplified, and this amplification served to estimate nucleated cell counts. Using immunoSEQ multiplex PCR, the repertoire was profiled, and TCRdb retains in-frame clones only, with some absent. V and J calls and clone size follow that table, whereas D and trimming were derived from the DNA. The sample lists approximately 280,000 clones; 75% to 95% were seen once. Enrolment of Seattle patients took place during active infection, and they were followed longitudinally.

Material: peripheral blood. The chain is built from TRBV28 and TRBJ2-6; 8 nucleotides align to TRBD1. This TCR derives from a woman aged 30 to 39 with COVID-19, enrolled during active disease. CDR3 in amino acids: CASSDHGTGKTGANVLTF. The CDR3 DNA is TGTGCCAGCAGTGACCACGGGACAGGAAAAACTGGGGCCAACGTCCTGACTTTC.